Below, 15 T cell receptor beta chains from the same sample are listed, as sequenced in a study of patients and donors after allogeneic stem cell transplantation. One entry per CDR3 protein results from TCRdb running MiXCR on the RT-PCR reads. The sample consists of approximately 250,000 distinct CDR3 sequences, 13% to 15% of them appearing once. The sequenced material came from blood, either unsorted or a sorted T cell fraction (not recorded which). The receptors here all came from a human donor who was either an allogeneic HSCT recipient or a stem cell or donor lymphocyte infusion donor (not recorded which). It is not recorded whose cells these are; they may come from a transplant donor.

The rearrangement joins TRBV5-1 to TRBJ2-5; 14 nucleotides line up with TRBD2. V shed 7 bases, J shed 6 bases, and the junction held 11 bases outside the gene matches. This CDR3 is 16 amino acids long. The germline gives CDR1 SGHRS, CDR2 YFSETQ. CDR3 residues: CASLPGTSGSLKTQYF. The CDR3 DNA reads TGCGCCAGCCTCCCGGGGACTAGCGGGAGTCTGAAGACCCAGTACTTC. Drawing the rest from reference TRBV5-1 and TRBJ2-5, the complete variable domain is KAGVTQTPRYLIKTRGQQVTLSCSPISGHRSVSWYQQTPGQGLQFLFEYFSETQRNKGNFPGRFSGRQFSNSRSEMNVSTLELGDSALYLCASLPGTSGSLKTQYFGPGTRLLVL.

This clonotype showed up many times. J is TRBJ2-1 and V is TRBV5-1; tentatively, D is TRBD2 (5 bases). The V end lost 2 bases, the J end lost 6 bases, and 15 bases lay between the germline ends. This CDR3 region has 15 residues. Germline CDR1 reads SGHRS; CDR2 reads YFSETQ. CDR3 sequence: CASSFEGVGSNEQFF. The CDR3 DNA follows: TGCGCCAGCAGCTTCGAGGGAGTTGGTTCCAATGAGCAGTTCTTC.

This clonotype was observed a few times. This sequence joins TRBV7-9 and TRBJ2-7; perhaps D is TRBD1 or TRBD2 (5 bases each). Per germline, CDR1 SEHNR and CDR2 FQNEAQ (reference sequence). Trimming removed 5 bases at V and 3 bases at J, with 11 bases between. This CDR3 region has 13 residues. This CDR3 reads CASSPTRGYEQYF. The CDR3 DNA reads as TGTGCCAGCAGCCCAACTAGGGGCTACGAGCAGTACTTC.

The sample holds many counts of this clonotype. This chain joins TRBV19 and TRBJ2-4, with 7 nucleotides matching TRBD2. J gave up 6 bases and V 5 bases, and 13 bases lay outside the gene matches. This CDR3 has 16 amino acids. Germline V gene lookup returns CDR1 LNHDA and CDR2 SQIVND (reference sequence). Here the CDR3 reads CASSPGILQRGNIQYF. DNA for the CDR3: TGTGCCAGTAGTCCGGGAATTTTACAGCGGGGAAACATTCAGTACTTC.

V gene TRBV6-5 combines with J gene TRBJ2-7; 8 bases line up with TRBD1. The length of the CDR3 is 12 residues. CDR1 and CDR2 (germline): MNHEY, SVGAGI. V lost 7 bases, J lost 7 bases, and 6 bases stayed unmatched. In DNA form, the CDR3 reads TGTGCCAGCACCGGGACAGGTCGGGAGCAGTACTTC. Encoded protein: CASTGTGREQYF.

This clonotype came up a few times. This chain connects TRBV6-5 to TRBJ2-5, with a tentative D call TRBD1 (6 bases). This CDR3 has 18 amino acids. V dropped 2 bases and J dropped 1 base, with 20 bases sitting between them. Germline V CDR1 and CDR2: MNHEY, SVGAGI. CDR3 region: CASSYDKTLPDSQETQYF. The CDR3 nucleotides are TGTGCCAGCAGTTACGACAAGACCCTCCCGGACAGCCAAGAGACCCAGTACTTC.

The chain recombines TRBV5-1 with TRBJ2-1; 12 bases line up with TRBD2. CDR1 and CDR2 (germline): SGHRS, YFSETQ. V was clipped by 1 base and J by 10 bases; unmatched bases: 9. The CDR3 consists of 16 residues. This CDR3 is CASSLWTSGNTREQFF. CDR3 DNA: TGCGCCAGCAGCTTGTGGACTAGCGGGAATACTAGAGAGCAGTTCTTC.

CDR3: CASSEANGGEAFF. Here the CDR3 DNA reads TGTGCCAGCAGTGAAGCGAACGGAGGTGAAGCTTTCTTT. V gene TRBV2 combines with J gene TRBJ1-1; no clear D gene. In germline, CDR1 is SNHLY, CDR2 FYNNEI. The CDR3 spans 13 residues. Trimming cost V 0 bases and J 7 bases, with 9 bases left between them.

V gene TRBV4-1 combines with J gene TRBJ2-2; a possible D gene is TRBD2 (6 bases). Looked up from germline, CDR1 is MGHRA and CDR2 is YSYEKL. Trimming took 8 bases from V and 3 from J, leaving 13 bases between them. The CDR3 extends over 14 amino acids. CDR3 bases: TGCGCCAGCTCGGAGGGCCACCACACCGGGGAGCTGTTTTTT. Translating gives CASSEGHHTGELFF.

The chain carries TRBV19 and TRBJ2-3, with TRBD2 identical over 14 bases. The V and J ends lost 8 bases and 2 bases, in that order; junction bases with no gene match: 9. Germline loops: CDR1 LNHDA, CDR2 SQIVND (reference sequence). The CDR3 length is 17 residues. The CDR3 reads CASRRRTSGRNTDTQYF. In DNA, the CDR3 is TGTGCCAGTCGACGCCGGACTAGCGGGAGGAACACAGATACGCAGTATTTT.

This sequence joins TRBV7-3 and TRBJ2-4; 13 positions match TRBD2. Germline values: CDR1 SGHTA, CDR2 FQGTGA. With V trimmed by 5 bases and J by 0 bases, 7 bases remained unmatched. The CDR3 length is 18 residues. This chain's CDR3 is CASSETGLAGTAKNIQYF. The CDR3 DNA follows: TGTGCCAGCAGCGAAACGGGACTAGCGGGGACAGCCAAAAACATTCAGTACTTC. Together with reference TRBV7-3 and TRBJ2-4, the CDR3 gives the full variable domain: GAGVSQTPSNKVTEKGKYVELRCDPISGHTALYWYRQSLGQGPEFLIYFQGTGAADDSGLPNDRFFAVRPEGSVSTLKIQRTERGDSAVYLCASSETGLAGTAKNIQYFGAGTRLSVL.

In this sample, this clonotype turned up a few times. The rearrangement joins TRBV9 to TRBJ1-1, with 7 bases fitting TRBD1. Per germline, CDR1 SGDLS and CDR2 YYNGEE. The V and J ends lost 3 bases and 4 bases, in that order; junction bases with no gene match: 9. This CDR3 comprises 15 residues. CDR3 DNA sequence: TGTGCCAGCAGCGCACGACAGGGCGCCAGCACTGAAGCTTTCTTT. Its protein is CASSARQGASTEAFF.

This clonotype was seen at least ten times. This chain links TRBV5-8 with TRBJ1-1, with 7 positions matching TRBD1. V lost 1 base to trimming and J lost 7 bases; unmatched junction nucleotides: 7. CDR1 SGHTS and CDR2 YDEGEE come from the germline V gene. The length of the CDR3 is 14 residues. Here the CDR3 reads CASSLRYRGSEAFF. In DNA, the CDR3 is TGTGCCAGCAGCTTGCGCTACAGGGGAAGTGAAGCTTTCTTT.

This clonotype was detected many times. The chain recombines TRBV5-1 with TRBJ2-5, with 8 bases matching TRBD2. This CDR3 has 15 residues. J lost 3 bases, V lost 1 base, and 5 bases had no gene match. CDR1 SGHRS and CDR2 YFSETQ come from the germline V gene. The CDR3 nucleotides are TGCGCCAGCAGCTTGTTACTAGCGGACGAAGAGACCCAGTACTTC. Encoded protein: CASSLLLADEETQYF.

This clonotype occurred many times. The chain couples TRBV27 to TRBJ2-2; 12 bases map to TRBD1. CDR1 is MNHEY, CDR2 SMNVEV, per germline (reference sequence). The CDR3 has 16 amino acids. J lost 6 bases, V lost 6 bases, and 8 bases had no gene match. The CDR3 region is CASSRQGQGASGELFF. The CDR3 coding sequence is TGTGCCAGCAGCCGCCAGGGACAGGGGGCTTCCGGGGAGCTGTTTTTT.